The 7 T cell receptor beta chains in this list originate from one sample, sequenced in a study of CD8+ T cells in alopecia areata (dated by TCRdb to the late 2010s). Library preparation employed the immunoSEQ multiplex PCR assay. RNA was extracted from all samples and reverse transcribed into cDNA, which served as template for TCR sequencing. TCRdb stores this immuneACCESS table with in-frame sequences only. Part of the clones is absent; in the studies checked, under half of the shortfall reflects unresolved V genes, and no reason is known for the rest. The sample table lists roughly 5,900 clones, around three fifths of them with a count of one. The top ten hold approximately 8.1% of the sample. The sample's treatment or condition, from its label and the paper: oral pan-JAK inhibitor, 5-10 mg twice daily. Lesional scalp punch biopsies and peripheral blood were obtained from alopecia areata patients.

The specimen comprised skin, sampled at roughly week 30, from a patient treated with tofacitinib. These TCRs come from a human donor with alopecia areata.

This clone has just one count. This chain joins TRBV6-5 and TRBJ2-7, with D possibly being TRBD2 (5 bases). Trimming cost V 6 bases and J 5 bases, with 11 bases left between them. In germline, CDR1 is MNHEY, CDR2 SVGAGI. The CDR3 has 12 residues. As DNA, the CDR3 is TGTGCCAGCAGCCCCACTAGAAACGAGCAGTACTTC. It translates to CASSPTRNEQYF.

V gene TRBV6-5 combines with J gene TRBJ1-6; D is perhaps TRBD1 (5 bases). This CDR3 comprises 15 residues. Germline CDR1 reads MNHEY; CDR2 reads SVGAGI. V was clipped by 6 bases and J by 6 bases, with 15 bases between them. CDR3 amino acids: CASRTSWDGNSPLHF. CDR3 DNA sequence: TGTGCCAGCAGGACCAGCTGGGACGGTAATTCACCCCTCCACTTT.

The chain combines TRBV30 with TRBJ1-6, with 7 nucleotides matching TRBD1. CDR1 is GTSNPN, CDR2 SVGIG, per germline (reference sequence). This CDR3 region has 15 residues. The trim removed 0 bases at V and 6 bases at J, leaving 5 bases unmatched. The CDR3 region is CAWSVPGGSNSPLHF. The CDR3 nucleotides are TGTGCCTGGAGTGTACCAGGGGGAAGTAATTCACCCCTCCACTTT.

This chain links TRBV9 with TRBJ2-2; tentative D call: TRBD2 (5 bases). The V and J ends lost 1 base and 0 bases respectively, with 13 bases between them. The CDR3 is 17 residues long. CDR1 and CDR2 from the germline V gene are SGDLS and YYNGEE. In DNA form, the CDR3 reads TGTGCCAGCAGCGTAAAGCGGTGGTTCGCGAACACCGGGGAGCTGTTTTTT. Protein product: CASSVKRWFANTGELFF.

This clone came up once. This chain uses TRBV19 with TRBJ2-2; TRBD1 agrees at 11 bases. In germline, CDR1 is LNHDA, CDR2 SQIVND (reference sequence). J lost 4 bases, V lost 7 bases, and 5 bases had no gene match. There are 15 residues in the CDR3. CDR3: CASTDRGQITGELFF. The CDR3 DNA reads as TGTGCCAGTACGGACAGGGGGCAGATCACCGGGGAGCTGTTTTTT.

The chain carries TRBV2 and TRBJ1-2; TRBD1 matches 12 bases. Germline V lookup: CDR1 SNHLY, CDR2 FYNNEI. CDR3 size: 17 residues. The V and J ends lost 1 base and 3 bases, in that order; junction bases with no gene match: 6. Here the CDR3 reads CASSEEDGTGGHYGYTF. CDR3 DNA: TGTGCCAGCAGTGAAGAAGACGGGACAGGGGGCCACTATGGCTACACCTTC.

The rearrangement uses TRBV2 and TRBJ2-2, with 7 bases identical to TRBD1. The V segment lost 1 base and the J segment 4 bases; nucleotides outside the gene matches: 3. This CDR3 has 15 residues. CDR1 is SNHLY and CDR2 is FYNNEI in the germline V gene. As DNA, the CDR3 is TGTGCCAGCAGTGAAGAGGGGGCAGGCACCGGGGAGCTGTTTTTT. It is translated as CASSEEGAGTGELFF.